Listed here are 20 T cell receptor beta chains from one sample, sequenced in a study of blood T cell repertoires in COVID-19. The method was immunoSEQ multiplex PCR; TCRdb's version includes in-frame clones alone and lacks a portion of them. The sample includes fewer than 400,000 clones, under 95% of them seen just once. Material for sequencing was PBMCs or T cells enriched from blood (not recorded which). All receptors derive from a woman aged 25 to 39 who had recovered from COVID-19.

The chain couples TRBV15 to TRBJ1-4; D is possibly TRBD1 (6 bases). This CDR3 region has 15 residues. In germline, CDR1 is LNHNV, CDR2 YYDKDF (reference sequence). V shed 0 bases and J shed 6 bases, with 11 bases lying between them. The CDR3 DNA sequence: TGTGCCACCAGCAGAGAGAACAGGGCCGATGAAAAACTGTTTTTT. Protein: CATSRENRADEKLFF.

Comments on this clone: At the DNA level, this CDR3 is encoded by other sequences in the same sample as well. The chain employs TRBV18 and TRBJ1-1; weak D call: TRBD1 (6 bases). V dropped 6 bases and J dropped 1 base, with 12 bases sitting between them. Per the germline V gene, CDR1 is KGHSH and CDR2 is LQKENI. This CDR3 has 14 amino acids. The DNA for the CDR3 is TGTGCCAGCTCGCCCTCCAGGGGGAACACTGAAGCTTTCTTT. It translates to CASSPSRGNTEAFF.

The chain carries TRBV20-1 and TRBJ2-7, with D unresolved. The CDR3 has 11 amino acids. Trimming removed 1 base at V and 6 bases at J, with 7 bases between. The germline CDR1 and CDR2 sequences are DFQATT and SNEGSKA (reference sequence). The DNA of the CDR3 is TGCAGTGCTAGAGTTATTAGCGAGCAGTACTTC. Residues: CSARVISEQYF.

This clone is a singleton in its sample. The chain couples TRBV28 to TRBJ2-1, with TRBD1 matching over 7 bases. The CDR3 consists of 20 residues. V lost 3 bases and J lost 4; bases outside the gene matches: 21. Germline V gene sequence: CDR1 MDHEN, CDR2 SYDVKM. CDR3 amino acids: CASSFIRDSPEGDYYNEQFF. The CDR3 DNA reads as TGTGCCAGCAGTTTCATACGGGACAGCCCGGAAGGTGATTATTACAATGAGCAGTTCTTC.

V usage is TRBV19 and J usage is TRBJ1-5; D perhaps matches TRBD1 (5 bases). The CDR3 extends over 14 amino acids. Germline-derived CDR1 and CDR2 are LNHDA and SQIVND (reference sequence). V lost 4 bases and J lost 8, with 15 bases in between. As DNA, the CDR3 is TGTGCCAGTAGTAGGCTACAGGATTTTGAGCCCCAGCATTTT. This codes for CASSRLQDFEPQHF.

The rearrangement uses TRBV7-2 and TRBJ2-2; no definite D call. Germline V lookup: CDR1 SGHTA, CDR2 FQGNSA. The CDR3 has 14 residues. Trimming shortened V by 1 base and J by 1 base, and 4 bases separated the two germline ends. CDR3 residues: CASSLGLNTGELFF. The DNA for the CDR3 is TGTGCCAGCAGCTTAGGACTGAACACCGGGGAGCTGTTTTTT.

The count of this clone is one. This CDR3 is CASSQDIAGAEQFF. For the CDR3, the DNA is TGTGCCAGCAGCCAAGATATAGCGGGGGCTGAGCAGTTCTTC. J is TRBJ2-1 and V is TRBV3-1 (or the pseudogene TRBV3-2); TRBD2 matches at 9 bases. The germline gives CDR1 LGHDT, CDR2 YNNKEL (reference sequence). CDR3 length: 14 amino acids. V gave up 0 bases and J gave up 9 bases; unmatched junction bases: 3.

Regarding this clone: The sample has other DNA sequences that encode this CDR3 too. The CDR3 DNA reads as TGTGCCAGCAGCGTACAGGGGAACTATGGCTACACCTTC. It codes for CASSVQGNYGYTF. The rearrangement links TRBV9 to TRBJ1-2, with a weak D call TRBD1 (6 bases). CDR3 length equals 13 residues. V shed 1 base and J shed 2 bases, with 6 bases lying between them. Germline V CDR1 and CDR2: SGDLS, YYNGEE.

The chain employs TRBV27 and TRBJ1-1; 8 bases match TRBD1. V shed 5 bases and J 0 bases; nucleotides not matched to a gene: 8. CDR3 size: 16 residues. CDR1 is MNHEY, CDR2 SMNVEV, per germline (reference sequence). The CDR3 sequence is CASSAVTGVMNTEAFF. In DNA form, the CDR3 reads TGTGCCAGCAGTGCTGTGACAGGGGTCATGAACACTGAAGCTTTCTTT.

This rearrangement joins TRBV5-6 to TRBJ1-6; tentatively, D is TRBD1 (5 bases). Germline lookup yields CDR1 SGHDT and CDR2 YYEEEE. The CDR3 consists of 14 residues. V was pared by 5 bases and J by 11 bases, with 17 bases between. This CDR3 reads CASRGAGSPAPLHF. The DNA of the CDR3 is TGTGCCAGCAGAGGAGCAGGGTCGCCGGCACCCCTCCACTTT.

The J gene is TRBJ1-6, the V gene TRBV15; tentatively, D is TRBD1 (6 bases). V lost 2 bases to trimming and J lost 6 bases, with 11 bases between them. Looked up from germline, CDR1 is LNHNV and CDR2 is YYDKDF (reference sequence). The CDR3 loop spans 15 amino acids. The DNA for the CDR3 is TGTGCCACCAGCAGAAGACAGGAAAGTAATTCACCCCTCCACTTT. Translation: CATSRRQESNSPLHF. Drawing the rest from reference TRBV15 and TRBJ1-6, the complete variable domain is DAMVIQNPRYQVTQFGKPVTLSCSQTLNHNVMYWYQQKSSQAPKLLFHYYDKDFNNEADTPDNFQSRRPNTSFCFLDIRSPGLGDTAMYLCATSRRQESNSPLHFGNGTRLTVT.

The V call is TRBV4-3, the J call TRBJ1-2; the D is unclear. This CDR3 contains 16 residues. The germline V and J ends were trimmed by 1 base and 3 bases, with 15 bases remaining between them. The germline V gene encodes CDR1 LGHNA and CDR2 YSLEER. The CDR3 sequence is CASSQAGFGSDYGYTF. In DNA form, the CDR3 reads TGCGCCAGCAGCCAAGCCGGGTTTGGTAGTGACTATGGCTACACCTTC.

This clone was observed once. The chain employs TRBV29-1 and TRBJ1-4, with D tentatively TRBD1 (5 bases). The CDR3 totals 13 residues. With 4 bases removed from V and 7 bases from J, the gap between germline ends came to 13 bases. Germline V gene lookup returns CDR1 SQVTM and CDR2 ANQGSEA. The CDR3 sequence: CSVGVGGTEKLFF. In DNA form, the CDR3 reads TGCAGCGTTGGTGTCGGGGGAACTGAAAAACTGTTTTTT.

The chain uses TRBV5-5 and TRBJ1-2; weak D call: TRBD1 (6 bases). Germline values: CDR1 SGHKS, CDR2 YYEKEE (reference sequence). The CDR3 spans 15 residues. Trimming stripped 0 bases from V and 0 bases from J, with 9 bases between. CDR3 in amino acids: CASSLGGGANYGYTF. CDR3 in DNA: TGTGCCAGCAGCTTGGGAGGGGGTGCTAACTATGGCTACACCTTC.

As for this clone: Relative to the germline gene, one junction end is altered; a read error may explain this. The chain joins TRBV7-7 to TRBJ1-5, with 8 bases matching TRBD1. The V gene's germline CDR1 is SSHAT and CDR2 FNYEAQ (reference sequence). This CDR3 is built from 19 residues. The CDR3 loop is CASSLGAAGGAGLHQPQHF. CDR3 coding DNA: TGTGCTAGCAGCTTAGGTGCGGCAGGGGGCGCCGGACTCCATCAGCCCCAGCATTTT.

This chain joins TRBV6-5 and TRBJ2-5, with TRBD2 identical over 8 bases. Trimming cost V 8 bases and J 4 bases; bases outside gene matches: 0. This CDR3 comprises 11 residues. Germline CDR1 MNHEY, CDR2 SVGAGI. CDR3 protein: CASAGGETQYF. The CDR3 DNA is TGTGCCAGCGCGGGAGGAGAGACCCAGTACTTC.

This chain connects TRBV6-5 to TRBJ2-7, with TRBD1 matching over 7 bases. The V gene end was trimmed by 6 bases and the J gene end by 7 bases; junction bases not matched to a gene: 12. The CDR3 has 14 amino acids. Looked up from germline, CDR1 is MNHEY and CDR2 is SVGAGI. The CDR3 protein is CASRPDRIYDEQYF. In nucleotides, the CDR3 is TGTGCCAGCAGACCGGACAGGATCTACGATGAGCAGTACTTC.

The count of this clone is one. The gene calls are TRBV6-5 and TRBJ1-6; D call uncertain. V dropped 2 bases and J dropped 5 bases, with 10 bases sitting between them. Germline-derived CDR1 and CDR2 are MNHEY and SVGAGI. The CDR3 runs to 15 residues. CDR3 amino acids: CASSYGPSDNSPLHF. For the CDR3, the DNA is TGTGCCAGCAGTTACGGGCCATCAGATAATTCACCCCTCCACTTT.

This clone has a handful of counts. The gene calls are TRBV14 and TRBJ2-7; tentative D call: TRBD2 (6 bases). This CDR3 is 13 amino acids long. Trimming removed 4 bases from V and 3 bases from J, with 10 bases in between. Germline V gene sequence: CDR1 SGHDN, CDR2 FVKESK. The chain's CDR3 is CASSRRRDYEQYF. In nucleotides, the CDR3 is TGTGCCAGCAGCCGGCGGCGGGACTACGAGCAGTACTTC.

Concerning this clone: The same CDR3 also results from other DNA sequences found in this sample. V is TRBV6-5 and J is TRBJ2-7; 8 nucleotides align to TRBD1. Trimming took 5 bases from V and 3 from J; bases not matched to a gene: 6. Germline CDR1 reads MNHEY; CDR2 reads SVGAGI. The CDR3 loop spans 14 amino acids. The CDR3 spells CASSTRTGSYEQYF. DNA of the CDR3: TGTGCCAGCAGTACTCGGACAGGGAGCTACGAGCAGTACTTC.